This TCR beta chain was captured in a study of blood T cell repertoires in COVID-19. Background on the study: The United States, Italy and Spain supplied acute and convalescent COVID-19 samples. T cells, B-cell-depleted T cells, or PBMCs provided the cDNA or gDNA that served as material.

Original analysis: Counts of nucleated cells, estimated from reference gene primer amplification, were obtained. Data came from immunoSEQ multiplex PCR; TCRdb stores just in-frame clones and leaves some out. V and J calls and clone size come straight from that table; D and trimming were deduced from the DNA. The data contain 110,000 or so clones, approximately 80% of them singletons. The material sequenced was peripheral blood. This clonotype was sampled from a human donor in a cohort sampled during active COVID-19.

CDR3 protein: CASSYVAGTEAFF. Here the CDR3 DNA reads TGTGCCAGCAGTTACGTTGCGGGCACTGAAGCTTTCTTT. This chain links TRBV6-5 with TRBJ1-1; D unclear. The V end was cut by 2 bases, the J end by 4 bases, with 8 bases between. Germline values: CDR1 MNHEY, CDR2 SVGAGI. CDR3 length: 13 residues.